Listed below are T cell receptor beta chains from one sample, sequenced in a study of T cell changes during pregnancy in multiple sclerosis. The assay was immunoSEQ multiplex PCR, and TCRdb's table has in-frame clones only and misses some. The top ten hold approximately 1.2% of the sample, which has some 97,000 clones, more than 80% seen once. This sample comprised peripheral blood, obtained in the second trimester of pregnancy. Receptors originate from a female donor with multiple sclerosis, enrolled in a pregnancy study. CDR3s include the opening cysteine and the closing phenylalanine or tryptophan. Fields, in order: J gene, V gene, D gene, clone size, CDR3 DNA, CDR3 protein. D genes are given only for firm matches. Size is stated for part of the rows, as once, few or many counts, or as a class when the clone is expanded.

j_gene: TRBJ2-2; v_gene: TRBV27; d_gene: TRBD2; abundance: NA; CDR3nt: TGTGCCAGCAACATAAAGCGGGGGCATACCGGGGAGCTGTTTTTT; CDR3aa: CASNIKRGHTGELFF
j_gene: TRBJ1-1; v_gene: TRBV19; d_gene: NA; abundance: NA; CDR3nt: TGTGCCAGTAGTATTCGGGAGACAAGCATGAACACTGAAGCTTTCTTT; CDR3aa: CASSIRETSMNTEAFF
j_gene: TRBJ1-3; v_gene: TRBV5-4; d_gene: TRBD1; abundance: NA; CDR3nt: TGTGCCAGCAGCCAGGGGGGCCTCTCTGGAAACACCATATATTTT; CDR3aa: CASSQGGLSGNTIYF
j_gene: TRBJ2-7; v_gene: TRBV5-4; d_gene: TRBD1; abundance: once; CDR3nt: TGTGCCAGCAGCTTTTACGCAGGGGGAGCCGAGCAGTACTTC; CDR3aa: CASSFYAGGAEQYF
j_gene: TRBJ2-3; v_gene: TRBV11-1; d_gene: TRBD2; abundance: NA; CDR3nt: TGTGCCAGCAGCTTGGGCGAGCGGGGGGCCACAGATACGCAGTATTTT; CDR3aa: CASSLGERGATDTQYF
j_gene: TRBJ2-1; v_gene: TRBV11-3; d_gene: NA; abundance: NA; CDR3nt: TGTGCCAGCAGCTTAGAACATCCCTACAATGAGCAGTTCTTC; CDR3aa: CASSLEHPYNEQFF
j_gene: TRBJ1-3; v_gene: TRBV2; d_gene: NA; abundance: NA; CDR3nt: TGTGCCAGCAGTGAGACTGGGCTGGGGAGTGGAAACACCATATATTTT; CDR3aa: CASSETGLGSGNTIYF
j_gene: TRBJ2-5; v_gene: TRBV18; d_gene: NA; abundance: NA; CDR3nt: TGTGCCAGCTCACCCCAGGCGGGCAGTAAAGAGACCCAGTACTTC; CDR3aa: CASSPQAGSKETQYF
j_gene: TRBJ2-1; v_gene: TRBV7-2; d_gene: TRBD2; abundance: NA; CDR3nt: TGTGCCAGCAGCTCAAGAGGACTAGCGGGAGTTCTCTCCTACAATGAGCAGTTCTTC; CDR3aa: CASSSRGLAGVLSYNEQFF
j_gene: TRBJ1-1; v_gene: TRBV29-1; d_gene: NA; abundance: NA; CDR3nt: TGCAGCGTTGCAGGGGTCCTGAACACTGAAGCTTTCTTT; CDR3aa: CSVAGVLNTEAFF
j_gene: TRBJ1-1; v_gene: TRBV2; d_gene: TRBD1; abundance: NA; CDR3nt: TGTGCCAGCAGTGCCGACAGGGGGAACACTGAAGCTTTCTTT; CDR3aa: CASSADRGNTEAFF
j_gene: TRBJ1-1; v_gene: TRBV19; d_gene: TRBD1; abundance: NA; CDR3nt: TGTGCCAGTAGCCGGGACAGGGGGTCTGAAGCTTTCTTT; CDR3aa: CASSRDRGSEAFF
j_gene: TRBJ1-1; v_gene: TRBV2; d_gene: TRBD1; abundance: NA; CDR3nt: TGTGCCAGCAGGGGGGATGGGACAGTAGGGGTGAGGACTGAAGCTTTCTTT; CDR3aa: CASRGDGTVGVRTEAFF
j_gene: TRBJ2-1; v_gene: TRBV10-3; d_gene: TRBD2; abundance: NA; CDR3nt: TGTGCCATCAGTGTTCCGGGGGGGGAGCAGTTCTTC; CDR3aa: CAISVPGGEQFF
j_gene: TRBJ1-1; v_gene: TRBV19; d_gene: NA; abundance: NA; CDR3nt: TGTGCCAGTAGTATAGGACCCAGGGGATCGGACACTGAAGCTTTCTTT; CDR3aa: CASSIGPRGSDTEAFF
j_gene: TRBJ1-2; v_gene: TRBV28; d_gene: TRBD1; abundance: NA; CDR3nt: TGTGCCAGCAGTTTATATACAGGGGATCGTGGCTACACCTTC; CDR3aa: CASSLYTGDRGYTF
j_gene: TRBJ2-5; v_gene: TRBV5-1; d_gene: NA; abundance: NA; CDR3nt: TGCGCCAGCAGCTTGGGAGCTCAAGAGACCCAGTACTTC; CDR3aa: CASSLGAQETQYF
j_gene: TRBJ1-4; v_gene: TRBV5-1; d_gene: TRBD1; abundance: NA; CDR3nt: TGCGCCAGCAGCTCTGGACAGGGGAGGGAAAAACTGTTTTTT; CDR3aa: CASSSGQGREKLFF
j_gene: TRBJ1-1; v_gene: TRBV5-1; d_gene: TRBD1; abundance: NA; CDR3nt: TGCGCCAGCAGTTTGACAGGGATGAACACTGAAGCTTTCTTT; CDR3aa: CASSLTGMNTEAFF
j_gene: TRBJ2-5; v_gene: TRBV5-4; d_gene: NA; abundance: NA; CDR3nt: TGTGCCAGCAGCTTGGACAGGGCGGGGGTGAAGGAGACCCAGTACTTC; CDR3aa: CASSLDRAGVKETQYF
j_gene: TRBJ2-6; v_gene: TRBV28; d_gene: NA; abundance: NA; CDR3nt: TGTGCCAGTGGAAAAAGGGAGAATGGGGCCAACGTCCTGACTTTC; CDR3aa: CASGKRENGANVLTF
j_gene: TRBJ2-5; v_gene: TRBV5-4; d_gene: NA; abundance: NA; CDR3nt: TGTGCCAGCAGCCAAGGGACTTCGAAAGAGACCCAGTACTTC; CDR3aa: CASSQGTSKETQYF
j_gene: TRBJ2-2; v_gene: TRBV7-7; d_gene: TRBD2; abundance: NA; CDR3nt: TGTGCCAGCAGCTTAAGCCTAGCGGGGAACACCGGGGAGCTGTTTTTT; CDR3aa: CASSLSLAGNTGELFF
j_gene: TRBJ2-3; v_gene: TRBV5-1; d_gene: TRBD2; abundance: NA; CDR3nt: TGCGCCAGCAGCTTCGCGCTAGCGGGCCCAATCACAGATACGCAGTATTTT; CDR3aa: CASSFALAGPITDTQYF
j_gene: TRBJ2-7; v_gene: TRBV19; d_gene: TRBD2; abundance: NA; CDR3nt: TGTGCCAGTAGTAAGCCGGGCGGACTAGCGGGAGGTCCTCCTCGAGAGCAGTACTTC; CDR3aa: CASSKPGGLAGGPPREQYF
j_gene: TRBJ2-1; v_gene: TRBV4-1; d_gene: NA; abundance: once; CDR3nt: TGCGCCAGCAGCCACCCCACAGGGGCGGGATCCTACAATGAGCAGTTCTTC; CDR3aa: CASSHPTGAGSYNEQFF
j_gene: TRBJ1-2; v_gene: TRBV27; d_gene: TRBD1; abundance: once; CDR3nt: TGTGCCAGCAGTCCTGGGACAGGGGGCGCGGGCTACACCTTC; CDR3aa: CASSPGTGGAGYTF
j_gene: TRBJ2-1; v_gene: TRBV25-1; d_gene: TRBD2; abundance: NA; CDR3nt: TGTGCCAGCAGTGAATCCGCCCGGGCTAGCGGGAGATTAAATGAGCAGTTCTTC; CDR3aa: CASSESARASGRLNEQFF
j_gene: TRBJ2-5; v_gene: TRBV5-6; d_gene: NA; abundance: NA; CDR3nt: TGTGCCAGCAGCTTAGTCACACAAGAGACCCAGTACTTC; CDR3aa: CASSLVTQETQYF
j_gene: TRBJ1-4; v_gene: TRBV5-1; d_gene: NA; abundance: NA; CDR3nt: TGCGCCAGCAGCTTGGTCGGGGGGGGAGAAAAACTGTTTTTT; CDR3aa: CASSLVGGGEKLFF
j_gene: TRBJ2-1; v_gene: TRBV4-1; d_gene: TRBD2; abundance: NA; CDR3nt: TGCGCCAGCAGCCATGCCGACCCACTAGCGGGGGGGCCTCTTTCCTACAATGAGCAGTTCTTC; CDR3aa: CASSHADPLAGGPLSYNEQFF
j_gene: TRBJ2-2; v_gene: TRBV5-1; d_gene: NA; abundance: NA; CDR3nt: TGCGCCAGCAGCTTGGCCGCCCAGGTCACCGGGGAGCTGTTTTTT; CDR3aa: CASSLAAQVTGELFF
j_gene: TRBJ2-5; v_gene: TRBV18; d_gene: TRBD2; abundance: NA; CDR3nt: TGTGCCAGCTCACCAAGCGGAACTAGCGCTAGCGGGGAGACCCAGTACTTC; CDR3aa: CASSPSGTSASGETQYF
j_gene: TRBJ1-1; v_gene: TRBV6-5; d_gene: TRBD1; abundance: NA; CDR3nt: TGTGCCAGCAGTTACTTACCAGGGGGTTTGAACACTGAAGCTTTCTTT; CDR3aa: CASSYLPGGLNTEAFF
j_gene: TRBJ1-2; v_gene: TRBV19; d_gene: NA; abundance: NA; CDR3nt: TGTGCCAGTAGTATAGATCCAACCGGTGGCTACACCTTC; CDR3aa: CASSIDPTGGYTF
j_gene: TRBJ2-3; v_gene: TRBV4-1; d_gene: TRBD1; abundance: NA; CDR3nt: TGCGCCAGCAGCCCTTCTTCGGGACAGACCACAGATACGCAGTATTTT; CDR3aa: CASSPSSGQTTDTQYF